This note documents a single T cell receptor beta chain sequence. The data stem from a study of STAT5B mutations in CD4+ large granular lymphocyte leukemia. Clones were read by immunoSEQ multiplex PCR, and TCRdb kept only the in-frame ones, dropping some. The sample has about 25,000 clones, 74% seen once. CDR1 is MNHEY and CDR2 is SVGAGI in the germline V gene. The CDR3 runs 14 residues. Trimming left V 7 bases short and J 2 bases short, with 14 bases between. This receptor was obtained from a human donor in good health. Input material: CD4+ T cells from blood buffy coats. The V gene is TRBV6-5, the J gene TRBJ1-2; perhaps TRBD1 as D (6 bases). This CDR3 reads CASKPRTVNYGYTF. The CDR3 DNA sequence: TGTGCCAGCAAGCCCCGGACAGTAAACTATGGCTACACCTTC.